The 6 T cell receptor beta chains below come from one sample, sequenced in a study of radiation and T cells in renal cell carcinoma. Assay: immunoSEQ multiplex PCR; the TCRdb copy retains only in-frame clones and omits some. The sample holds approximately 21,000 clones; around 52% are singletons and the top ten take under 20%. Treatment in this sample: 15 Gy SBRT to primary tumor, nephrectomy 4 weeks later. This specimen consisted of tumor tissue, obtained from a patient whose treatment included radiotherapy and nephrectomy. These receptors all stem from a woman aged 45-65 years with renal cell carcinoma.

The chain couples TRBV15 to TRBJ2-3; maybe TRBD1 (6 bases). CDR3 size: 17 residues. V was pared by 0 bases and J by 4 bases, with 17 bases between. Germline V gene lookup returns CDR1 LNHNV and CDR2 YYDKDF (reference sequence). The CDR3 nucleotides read TGTGCCACCAGCAGAGATCACCTGGGGGCCGGGCCAGATACGCAGTATTTT. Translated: CATSRDHLGAGPDTQYF.

CDR3 sequence reads: CAIGTGGNGYTF. The CDR3 nucleotides read TGTGCCATCGGGACAGGGGGAAATGGCTACACCTTC. The V call is TRBV6-5, the J call TRBJ1-2; 11 positions agree with TRBD1. The germline gives CDR1 MNHEY, CDR2 SVGAGI. V was pared by 10 bases and J by 6 bases, with 4 bases of the junction left unmatched. CDR3 size: 12 residues.

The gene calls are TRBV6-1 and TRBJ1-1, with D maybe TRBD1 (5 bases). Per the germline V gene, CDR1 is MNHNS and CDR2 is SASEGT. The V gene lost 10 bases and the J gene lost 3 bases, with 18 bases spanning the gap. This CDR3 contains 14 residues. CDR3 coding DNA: TGTGCCACCACAAGGGGACGGGCGGACACTGAAGCTTTCTTT. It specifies CATTRGRADTEAFF.

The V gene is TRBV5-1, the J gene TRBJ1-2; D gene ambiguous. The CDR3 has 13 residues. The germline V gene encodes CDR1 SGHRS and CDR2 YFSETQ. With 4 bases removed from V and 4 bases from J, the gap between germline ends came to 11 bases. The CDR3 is CASSPSNSYGYTF. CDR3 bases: TGCGCCAGCAGCCCGAGTAATAGCTATGGCTACACCTTC.

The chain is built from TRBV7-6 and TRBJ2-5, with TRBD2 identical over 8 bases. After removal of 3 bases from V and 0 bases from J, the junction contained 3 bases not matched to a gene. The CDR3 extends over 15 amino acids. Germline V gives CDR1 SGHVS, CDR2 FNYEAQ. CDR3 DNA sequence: TGTGCCAGCAGCTTCCCACTAGCGGACCAAGAGACCCAGTACTTC. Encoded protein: CASSFPLADQETQYF.

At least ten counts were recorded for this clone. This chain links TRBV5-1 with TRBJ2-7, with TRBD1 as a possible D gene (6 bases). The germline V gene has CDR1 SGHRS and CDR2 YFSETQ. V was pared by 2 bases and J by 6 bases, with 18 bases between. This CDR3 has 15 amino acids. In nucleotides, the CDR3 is TGCGCCAGCAGCTTACAGGACAGCCGGCGTAGCGAGCAGTACTTC. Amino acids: CASSLQDSRRSEQYF.